The 30 T cell receptor beta chains given below trace back to one sample, sequenced in a study of T-cell memory formation after mild COVID-19. TCRdb called the 5' RACE reads again in MiXCR, with one record for every CDR3 protein. The sample lists under 400,000 distinct CDR3 sequences; roughly 20% were seen once. The sequencing input was PBMCs or a T cell subset sorted from them (not recorded which). The receptors were gathered from an adult woman who had mild COVID-19 (a few samples of this study predate the infection). Cell type and time point are not known.

The V call is TRBV5-1, the J call TRBJ2-4; no definite D call. Trimming stripped 3 bases from V and 6 bases from J, with 10 bases between. Germline loops: CDR1 SGHRS, CDR2 YFSETQ. There are 13 residues in the CDR3. The DNA for the CDR3 is TGCGCCAGCAGCTACGCCGGATCAAACATTCAGTACTTC. This translates into CASSYAGSNIQYF.

The V gene is TRBV12-3 or TRBV12-4, the J gene TRBJ2-3; D might be TRBD2 (5 bases). The CDR3 is 19 amino acids. The V gene lost 5 bases and the J gene lost 6 bases, with 30 bases spanning the gap. CDR3 nucleotide sequence: TGTGCCAGCAGTCCCTCGAGGGCTAGACTCCTTTTCCGGGTGGATACGCAGTATTTT. Protein product: CASSPSRARLLFRVDTQYF.

This clonotype was counted a few times. J is TRBJ2-1 and V is TRBV2, with 7 positions matching TRBD2. The junction had 9 bases not matched to a gene; V was cut back by 7 bases and J by 6 bases. In germline, CDR1 is SNHLY, CDR2 FYNNEI. The CDR3 covers 14 residues. As DNA, the CDR3 is TGTGCCAGCACCACTTTGACGGGGGGCAATGAGCAGTTCTTC. Amino acids: CASTTLTGGNEQFF.

The V and J genes are TRBV10-3 and TRBJ2-2, with TRBD1 matching over 11 bases. Germline CDR1 reads ENHRY; CDR2 reads SYGVKD. V gave up 3 bases and J gave up 5 bases; unmatched junction bases: 5. This CDR3 has 16 residues. The CDR3 DNA sequence: TGTGCCATCAGTGAAGGACAGGGGGCGATGACCGGGGAGCTGTTTTTT. Translation gives CAISEGQGAMTGELFF.

There are a few counts of this clonotype. The rearrangement links TRBV12-3 or TRBV12-4 to TRBJ2-7; a weak D match, TRBD2 (6 bases). There are 15 residues in the CDR3. Trimming stripped 5 bases from V and 5 bases from J, with 19 bases between. CDR3 region: CASSPGGPGSNEQYF. Here the CDR3 DNA reads TGTGCCAGCAGTCCCGGAGGGCCGGGGAGCAACGAGCAGTACTTC.

This clonotype has just a few counts. The chain is built from TRBV12-3 or TRBV12-4 and TRBJ1-1, with D possibly being TRBD1 (6 bases). CDR3 length: 14 residues. V dropped 2 bases and J dropped 3 bases, with 10 bases sitting between them. The CDR3 bases are TGTGCCAGCAGTTTATGGGGGGCAGACACTGAAGCTTTCTTT. Its protein product is CASSLWGADTEAFF.

This clonotype has a handful of counts. The CDR3 region is CASSFVGASTDTQYF. The CDR3 DNA sequence: TGTGCCAGCAGTTTTGTTGGCGCTAGCACAGATACGCAGTATTTT. The chain links TRBV12-3 or TRBV12-4 to TRBJ2-3, with unresolved D. The CDR3 extends over 15 amino acids. The V and J ends lost 3 bases and 0 bases respectively, with 10 bases between them.

This clonotype was counted only a few times. The chain links TRBV7-2 to TRBJ2-1; 15 bases line up with TRBD2. CDR3 length equals 16 residues. Germline V gives CDR1 SGHTA, CDR2 FQGNSA. J was trimmed by 5 bases and V by 4 bases; bases with no gene match: 3. CDR3 sequence reads: CASSSGTSGRNNEQFF. Here the CDR3 DNA reads TGTGCCAGCAGCTCGGGGACTAGCGGGAGGAACAATGAGCAGTTCTTC.

The V call is TRBV29-1, the J call TRBJ2-7; D is unresolved. V lost 2 bases and J 7 bases, leaving 18 bases between the germline ends. The CDR3 loop spans 14 amino acids. Germline values: CDR1 SQVTM, CDR2 ANQGSEA. CDR3 nucleotides: TGCAGCGTTGAAATCTTAGGCCGACGAAGGGAGCAGTACTTC. It is translated as CSVEILGRRREQYF.

The chain is built from TRBV2 and TRBJ2-2; perhaps TRBD1 as D (5 bases). The germline V gene encodes CDR1 SNHLY and CDR2 FYNNEI. Trimming removed 6 bases from V and 5 bases from J, with 10 bases in between. This CDR3 is built from 13 residues. The CDR3 DNA reads TGTGCCAGCAGGGGGCCCGGGACCGGGGAGCTGTTTTTT. Its translation is CASRGPGTGELFF. Drawing the rest from reference TRBV2 and TRBJ2-2, the complete variable domain is EPEVTQTPSHQVTQMGQEVILRCVPISNHLYFYWYRQILGQKVEFLVSFYNNEISEKSEIFDDQFSVERPDGSNFTLKIRSTKLEDSAMYFCASRGPGTGELFFGEGSRLTVL.

This clonotype appeared once. V usage is TRBV23-1 and J usage is TRBJ1-1; D perhaps matches TRBD1 (5 bases). TRBV23-1 is given ORF status, its function remaining uncertain. The CDR3 sequence is 14 residues long. Trimming took off 2 bases at V and 6 bases at J, with 13 bases between the two ends. The CDR3 DNA reads TGCGCCAGCAGTCAAAGGGCCGGGGGGTCTGAAGCTTTCTTT. Its protein is CASSQRAGGSEAFF.

The chain links TRBV6-5 to TRBJ2-1; 9 bases line up with TRBD1. The CDR3 extends over 16 amino acids. V was clipped by 0 bases and J by 7 bases; unmatched bases: 7. Germline lookup yields CDR1 MNHEY and CDR2 SVGAGI. The CDR3 protein is CASSYSNRGRGNEQFF. CDR3 sequence (DNA): TGTGCCAGCAGTTACTCGAACAGGGGGCGCGGGAATGAGCAGTTCTTC.

This clonotype occurred a few times. The genes are TRBV27 and TRBJ1-1; no clear D. The CDR3 loop spans 17 amino acids. The germline V gene has CDR1 MNHEY and CDR2 SMNVEV (reference sequence). V dropped 0 bases and J dropped 1 base, with 15 bases sitting between them. CDR3 region: CASSLSRVRQANTEAFF. DNA for the CDR3: TGTGCCAGCAGTTTATCGAGGGTGCGGCAGGCGAACACTGAAGCTTTCTTT.

This clonotype has a handful of counts. This sequence joins TRBV15 and TRBJ2-7; maybe TRBD1 (6 bases). The germline V and J ends were trimmed by 5 bases and 2 bases, with 13 bases remaining between them. The length of the CDR3 is 14 residues. Germline V CDR1 and CDR2: LNHNV, YYDKDF (reference sequence). The CDR3 DNA is TGTGCCACCAGCCGAACCAGGACAGCCTACGAGCAGTACTTC. Translation: CATSRTRTAYEQYF.

This chain joins TRBV4-1 and TRBJ2-5; the D is unclear. The CDR3 totals 15 residues. Between the trimmed V and J ends, which lost 1 base and 1 base, there was a span of 10 bases. The germline CDR1 and CDR2 sequences are MGHRA and YSYEKL. CDR3: CASSQGAVTQETQYF. CDR3 in DNA: TGCGCCAGCAGCCAAGGAGCAGTGACCCAAGAGACCCAGTACTTC.

The rearrangement uses TRBV4-2 and TRBJ2-3; 7 bases align to TRBD1. After removal of 6 bases from V and 2 bases from J, the junction contained 5 bases not matched to a gene. The CDR3 length is 14 residues. The V gene's germline CDR1 is LGHNA and CDR2 YNFKEQ. The CDR3 sequence is CASSPGQYTDTQYF. The CDR3 nucleotides read TGTGCCAGCAGTCCGGGACAGTACACAGATACGCAGTATTTT.

A few counts support this clonotype. V is TRBV5-4 and J is TRBJ2-1, with D uncertain. This CDR3 has 11 residues. Deletions cut 3 bases from V and 12 bases from J, with 10 bases between. Germline loops: CDR1 SGHNT, CDR2 YYREEE (reference sequence). This CDR3 reads CASSSEMRQFF. Written as DNA, the CDR3 is TGTGCCAGCAGCTCCGAAATGCGGCAGTTCTTC.

The chain links TRBV12-3 or TRBV12-4 to TRBJ2-2; maybe TRBD2 (5 bases). V lost 2 bases to trimming and J lost 0 bases, with 7 bases between them. The CDR3 is made up of 15 amino acids. CDR3 loop: CASSLFGANTGELFF. The CDR3 DNA is TGTGCCAGCAGTTTATTCGGGGCGAACACCGGGGAGCTGTTTTTT.

In this sample, this clonotype turned up a few times. The CDR3 coding sequence is TGTGCCAGCAGTTCGCCCCGGGGACTCACAGATACGCAGTATTTT. Translating it yields CASSSPRGLTDTQYF. V usage is TRBV12-3 or TRBV12-4 and J usage is TRBJ2-3; a weak D match, TRBD2 (6 bases). This CDR3 comprises 15 residues. V was clipped by 4 bases and J by 2 bases, with 13 bases between them.

In this sample, this clonotype turned up a few times. The rearrangement uses TRBV5-6 and TRBJ2-7, with D hard to call. V shed 1 base and J shed 0 bases, with 8 bases lying between them. The CDR3 is 14 residues long. Germline V gives CDR1 SGHDT, CDR2 YYEEEE. The CDR3 coding sequence is TGTGCCAGCAGCTTGCGCAGGCCCTCCTACGAGCAGTACTTC. This codes for CASSLRRPSYEQYF.

V is TRBV27 and J is TRBJ1-1; TRBD1 is a possible D gene (6 bases). This CDR3 has 13 residues. V lost 7 bases and J lost 11, with 20 bases in between. Germline V CDR1 and CDR2: MNHEY, SMNVEV (reference sequence). The chain's CDR3 is CASIPTGSVRAFF. CDR3 nucleotide sequence: TGTGCCAGCATCCCCACAGGGTCGGTGAGGGCTTTCTTT.

The gene calls are TRBV5-1 and TRBJ2-7; unclear D gene. Per the germline V gene, CDR1 is SGHRS and CDR2 is YFSETQ. The CDR3 has 14 amino acids. Trimming took 4 bases from V and 0 from J, leaving 11 bases between them. Here the CDR3 DNA reads TGCGCCAGCAGCCAACGGGTTCCCTCCTACGAGCAGTACTTC. It encodes CASSQRVPSYEQYF.

This clonotype was detected only a few times. J is TRBJ2-6 and V is TRBV7-2; D unresolved. CDR1 and CDR2 from the germline V gene are SGHTA and FQGNSA. The V end lost 3 bases, the J end lost 3 bases, and 9 bases lay between the germline ends. CDR3 length: 15 residues. The CDR3 sequence: CASSLRRVGANVLTF. CDR3 DNA sequence: TGTGCCAGCAGCTTGCGACGGGTTGGGGCCAACGTCCTGACTTTC.

This clonotype was seen a handful of times. This chain uses TRBV24-1 with TRBJ2-3; 10 bases fit TRBD2. The CDR3 consists of 15 residues. The germline gives CDR1 KGHDR, CDR2 SFDVKD. The V gene end was trimmed by 6 bases and the J gene end by 6 bases; junction bases not matched to a gene: 8. CDR3: CATSNGGLAADTQYF. CDR3 nucleotide sequence: TGTGCCACCAGTAACGGAGGACTAGCGGCGGATACGCAGTATTTT.

This clonotype was detected a few times. J is TRBJ2-1 and V is TRBV5-1; 8 bases map to TRBD2. Germline CDR1 is SGHRS and CDR2 is YFSETQ. This CDR3 is built from 15 residues. V lost 4 bases, J lost 4 bases, and 7 bases stayed unmatched. The CDR3: CASSGAGASYNEQFF. The CDR3 coding sequence is TGCGCCAGCAGCGGAGCGGGGGCCTCATACAATGAGCAGTTCTTC. The full variable domain, completed using reference TRBV5-1 and TRBJ2-1, is KAGVTQTPRYLIKTRGQQVTLSCSPISGHRSVSWYQQTPGQGLQFLFEYFSETQRNKGNFPGRFSGRQFSNSRSEMNVSTLELGDSALYLCASSGAGASYNEQFFGPGTRLTVL.

This clonotype was picked up a small number of times. This chain links TRBV7-9 with TRBJ2-2; the D is unclear. Germline values: CDR1 SEHNR, CDR2 FQNEAQ (reference sequence). The V and J ends lost 6 bases and 4 bases respectively, with 15 bases between them. This CDR3 comprises 15 residues. CDR3 in amino acids: CASSPLGLGTGELFF. CDR3 bases: TGTGCCAGCAGTCCCCTAGGGCTCGGCACCGGGGAGCTGTTTTTT.

This clonotype was seen more than once but under ten times. This chain joins TRBV4-2 and TRBJ2-1, with 8 bases lining up with TRBD2. This CDR3 has 16 residues. V trimming: 1 base; J trimming: 0 bases; junction bases outside the gene matches: 2. Per the germline V gene, CDR1 is LGHNA and CDR2 is YNFKEQ. The chain's CDR3 is CASSQAGTSSYNEQFF. The CDR3 DNA sequence: TGTGCCAGCAGCCAAGCCGGGACTAGCTCCTACAATGAGCAGTTCTTC.

This sequence joins TRBV12-3 or TRBV12-4 and TRBJ2-3; maybe TRBD2 (7 bases). Trimming took off 6 bases at V and 0 bases at J, with 10 bases between the two ends. CDR3 size: 14 residues. The CDR3 DNA is TGTGCCAGCAGCGAGGGGGGGAGCACAGATACGCAGTATTTT. Translated, it gives CASSEGGSTDTQYF.

The gene calls are TRBV18 and TRBJ1-1; D unclear. This CDR3 spans 13 amino acids. Trimming removed 5 bases at V and 2 bases at J, with 9 bases between. CDR1 is KGHSH, CDR2 LQKENI, per germline. The CDR3 loop is CASSVNRNTEAFF. CDR3 DNA: TGTGCCAGCTCAGTCAATAGAAACACTGAAGCTTTCTTT.

The V gene is TRBV6-1, the J gene TRBJ2-3, with D possibly TRBD2 on 5 matching bases. The CDR3 consists of 15 residues. Germline CDR1 and CDR2: MNHNS and SASEGT. V shed 2 bases and J shed 3 bases, with 12 bases lying between them. The CDR3 is CASSESGSTTDTQYF. CDR3 DNA: TGTGCCAGCAGTGAATCGGGGAGCACAACAGATACGCAGTATTTT.